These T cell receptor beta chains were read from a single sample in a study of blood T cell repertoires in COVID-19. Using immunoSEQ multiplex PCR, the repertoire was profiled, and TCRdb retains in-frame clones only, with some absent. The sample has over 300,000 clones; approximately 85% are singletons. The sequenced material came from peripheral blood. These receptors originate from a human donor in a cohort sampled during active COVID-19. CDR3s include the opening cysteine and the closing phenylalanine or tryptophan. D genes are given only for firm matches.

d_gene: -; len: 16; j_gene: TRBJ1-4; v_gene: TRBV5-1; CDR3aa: CASSSGQFTTNEKLFF
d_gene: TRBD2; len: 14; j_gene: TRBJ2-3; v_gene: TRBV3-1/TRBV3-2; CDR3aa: CASSQSSGGDTQYF
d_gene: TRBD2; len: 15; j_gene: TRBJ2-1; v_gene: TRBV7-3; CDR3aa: CASNSGTGGSNEQFF
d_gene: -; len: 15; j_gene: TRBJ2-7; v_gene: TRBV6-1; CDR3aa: CASSDPGYGPYEQYF
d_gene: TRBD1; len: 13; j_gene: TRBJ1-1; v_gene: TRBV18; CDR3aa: CASSQGAPTEAFF
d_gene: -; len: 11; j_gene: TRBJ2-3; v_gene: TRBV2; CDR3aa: CASILADTQYF
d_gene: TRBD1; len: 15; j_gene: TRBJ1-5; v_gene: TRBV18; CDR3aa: CASSPAGGGNQPQHF
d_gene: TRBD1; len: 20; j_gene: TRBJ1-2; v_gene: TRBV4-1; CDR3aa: CASSQPRLRDRYQSNYGYTF
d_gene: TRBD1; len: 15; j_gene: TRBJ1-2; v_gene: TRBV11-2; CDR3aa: CASSPGQGPSYGYTF
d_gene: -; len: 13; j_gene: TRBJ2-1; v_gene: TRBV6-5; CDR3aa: CASGRDLYNEQFF
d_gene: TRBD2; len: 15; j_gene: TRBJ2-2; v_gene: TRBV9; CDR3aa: CASSAGTSGTGELFF
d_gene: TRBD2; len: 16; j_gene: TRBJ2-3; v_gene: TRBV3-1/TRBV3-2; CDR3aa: CASSQWKRGGADTQYF
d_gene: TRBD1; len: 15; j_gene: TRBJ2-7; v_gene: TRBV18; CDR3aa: CASSPKQGTSYEQYF
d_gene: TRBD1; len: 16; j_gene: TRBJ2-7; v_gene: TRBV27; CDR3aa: CASSLYPGQGIYEQYF
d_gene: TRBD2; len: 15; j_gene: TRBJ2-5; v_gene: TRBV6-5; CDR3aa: CASTPGLAGGETQYF
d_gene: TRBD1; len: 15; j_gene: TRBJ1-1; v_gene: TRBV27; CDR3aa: CASRGQGARSTEAFF
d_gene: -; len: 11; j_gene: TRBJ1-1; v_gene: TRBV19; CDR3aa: CASSMGHEAFF
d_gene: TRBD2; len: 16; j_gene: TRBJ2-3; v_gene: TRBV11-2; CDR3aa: CASSMLAGPSTDTQYF
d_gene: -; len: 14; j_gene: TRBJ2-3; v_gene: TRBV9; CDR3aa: CASSPLRFADTQYF
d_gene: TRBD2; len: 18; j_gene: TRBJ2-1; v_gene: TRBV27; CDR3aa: CASSLEPAGLAGAEVEFF
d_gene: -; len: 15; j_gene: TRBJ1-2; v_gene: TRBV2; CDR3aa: CASSAPGQGWYGYTF
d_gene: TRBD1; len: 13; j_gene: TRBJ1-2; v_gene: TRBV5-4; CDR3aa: CASSFDRDYGYTF
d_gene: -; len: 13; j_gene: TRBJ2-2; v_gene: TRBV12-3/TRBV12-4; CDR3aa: CASRNKNTGELFF
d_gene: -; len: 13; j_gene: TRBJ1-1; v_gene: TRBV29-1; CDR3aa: CSVGQKMNTEAFF
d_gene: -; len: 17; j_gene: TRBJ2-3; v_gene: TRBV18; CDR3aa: CASSPPLYLSSTDTQYF
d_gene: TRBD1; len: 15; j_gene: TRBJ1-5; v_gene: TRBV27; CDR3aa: CASSLSPGGGQPQHF
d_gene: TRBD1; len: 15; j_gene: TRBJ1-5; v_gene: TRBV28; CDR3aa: CASSLDRFSIQPQHF
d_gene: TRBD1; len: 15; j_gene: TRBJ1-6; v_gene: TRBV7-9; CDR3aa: CASSLVQGENSPLHF
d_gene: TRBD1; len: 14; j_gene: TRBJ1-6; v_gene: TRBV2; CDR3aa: CASSEDRGGSPLHF
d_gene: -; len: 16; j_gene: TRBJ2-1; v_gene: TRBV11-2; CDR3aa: CASSSRLESSYNEQFF
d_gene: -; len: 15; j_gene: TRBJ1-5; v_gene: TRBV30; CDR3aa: CAWSVQGSGNQPQHF
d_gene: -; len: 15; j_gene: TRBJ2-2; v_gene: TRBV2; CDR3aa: CASNAARGSTGELFF
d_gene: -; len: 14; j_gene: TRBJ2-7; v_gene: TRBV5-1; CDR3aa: CASSRRGSSYEQYF
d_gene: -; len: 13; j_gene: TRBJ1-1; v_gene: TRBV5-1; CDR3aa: CASSFVGSTEAFF
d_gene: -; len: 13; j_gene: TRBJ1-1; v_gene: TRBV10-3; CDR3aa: CAITSGLDTEAFF
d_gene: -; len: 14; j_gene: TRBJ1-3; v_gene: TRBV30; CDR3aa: CAWSVRGMRNTIYF
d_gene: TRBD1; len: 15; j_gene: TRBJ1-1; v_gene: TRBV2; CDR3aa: CASSEGTGRNTEAFF
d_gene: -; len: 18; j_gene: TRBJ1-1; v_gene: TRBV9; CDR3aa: CASSGKEGKDLMNTEAFF
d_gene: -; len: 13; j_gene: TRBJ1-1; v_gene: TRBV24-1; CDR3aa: CATSARGGTEAFF
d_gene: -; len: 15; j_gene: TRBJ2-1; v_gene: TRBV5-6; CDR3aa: CASSLTGGGYNEQFF
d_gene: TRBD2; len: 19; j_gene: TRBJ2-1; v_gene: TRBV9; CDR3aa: CASSAQIAGGRSSYNEQFF
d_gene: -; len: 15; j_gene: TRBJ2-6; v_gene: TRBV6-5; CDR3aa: CASSRVASGANVLTF
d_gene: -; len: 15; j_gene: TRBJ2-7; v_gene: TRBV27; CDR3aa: CASSSLEGLPYEQYF
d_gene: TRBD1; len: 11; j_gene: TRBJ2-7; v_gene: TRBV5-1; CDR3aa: CASGTGLEQYF
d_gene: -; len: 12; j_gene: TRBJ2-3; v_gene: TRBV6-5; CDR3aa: CASSQSTDTQYF
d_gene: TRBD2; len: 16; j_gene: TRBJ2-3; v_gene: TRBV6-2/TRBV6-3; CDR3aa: CASSYYGTSGEDTQYF
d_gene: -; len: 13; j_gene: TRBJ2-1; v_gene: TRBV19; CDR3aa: CASSEDWDNEQFF
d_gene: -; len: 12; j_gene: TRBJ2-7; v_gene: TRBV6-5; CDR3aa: CASGKTRAEQYF
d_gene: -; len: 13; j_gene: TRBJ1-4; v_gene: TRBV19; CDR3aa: CASSNEDGEKLFF
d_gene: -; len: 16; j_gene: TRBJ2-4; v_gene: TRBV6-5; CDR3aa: CASSYSRGSGPNIQYF
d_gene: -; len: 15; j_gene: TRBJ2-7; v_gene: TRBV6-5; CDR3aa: CASSFTGLGSYEQYF
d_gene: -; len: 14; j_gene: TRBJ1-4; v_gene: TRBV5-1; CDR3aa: CATSRGGANEKLFF
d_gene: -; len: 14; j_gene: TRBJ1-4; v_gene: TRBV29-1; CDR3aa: CSVEGRQNNEKLFF